This TCR beta chain was sequenced in a study of cytomegalovirus exposure and HLA in healthy donors. A word on this clone: Its specificity is unknown.

The PCR was carried out with 60 Vbeta primers and 13 Jbeta primers. Method: immunoSEQ multiplex PCR; TCRdb's copy keeps in-frame clones and lacks some. This repertoire shows 120,000 or so clones, roughly 82% found once; its top ten account for 2.5% to 3.5%. The length of the CDR3 is 12 residues. The ends lost 10 bases at V and 7 bases at J; junction bases unmatched: 1. Germline V CDR1 and CDR2: SNHLY, FYNNEI. Whole-study results and caveats: Among TCR beta chains, those listed as cytomegalovirus-associated numbered over 150.

The chain employs TRBV2 and TRBJ2-2, with 12 bases that match TRBD2. The sequence was obtained from a woman between 40 and 55 years old in good health and CMV-seropositive. The sample consisted of PBMCs. DNA for the CDR3: TGTGCCACGGGACTAGCGGGCGGGGAGCTGTTTTTT. Residues: CATGLAGGELFF.